This T cell receptor (beta chain) is drawn from a study of PD-1 blockade in classical Hodgkin lymphoma (dated by TCRdb to about 2020). Concerning the study at large: Nivolumab dosing was 3 mg/kg intravenously every 2 weeks, continuing until either disease progression or unacceptable toxicity. To define a peripheral blood immune signature of response to PD-1 blockade in classical Hodgkin lymphoma, the study combined TCR beta sequencing with CyTOF. The paper's findings and limits, for the study overall: The study was restricted to a single clinical trial cohort, and the causes of repertoire differences, possibly disease activity or prior therapy, were left undefined. Baseline TCR diversity was reported to be lower in newly diagnosed patients than in healthy donors and to be lower still in relapsed/refractory patients. A significant rise by C4D1 was seen in CD4+ but not CD8+ TCR diversity (p=0.0027 vs p=0.16), with the rise being most apparent in complete responders (p=0.02). Baseline diversity similar to that of newly diagnosed patients was observed in trial patients achieving complete response, whereas significantly lower diversity was observed in partial responders and progressors. Lower diversity was observed in patients in whom nivolumab was started less than 1 year after ASCT, and these patients were excluded from later analyses so that confounding by immune reconstitution would be avoided.

Based on the germline V gene, the CDR1 and CDR2 sequences are SGHRS and YFSETQ. The CDR3 goes from the cysteine to the phenylalanine over 14 residues. Of all the DNA, just the CDR3 is kept, 42 bases in frame from base 1. Between the V and J ends, shortened by 4 bases and 5 bases respectively, the junction contains 12 bases. In its sample, this clone was seen a few times. Its antigen target is currently unknown. Within one base of it there is no much larger clone, and no base qualities were kept. The intended sense of this specimen's time point label: cycle 1 day 1 (C1D1), immediately before nivolumab initiation. All trial patients had relapsed after autologous stem cell transplantation, with cohorts A, B and C differing in prior brentuximab vedotin exposure. The trial cohort was composed of 55 to 65 patients with relapsed/refractory classical Hodgkin lymphoma, for whom complete response, partial response or progressive disease was recorded as best overall response. Single-agent nivolumab was administered to trial patients in the multi-cohort phase II CheckMate 205 trial. An independent review committee assessed best overall response using the 2007 International Working Group response criteria. Trial PBMCs were collected immediately before nivolumab initiation (C1D1) and during therapy at cycle 2 day 1 and cycle 4 day 1. Peripheral blood was collected in 8 mL Vacutainer Cell Preparation Tubes, from which PBMCs were isolated by centrifugation and then cryopreserved.

Genomic DNA was extracted with the Qiagen DNeasy kit from unsorted PBMCs and from negatively selected CD4+ and CD8+ fractions. TCR beta CDR3 regions were amplified by immunoSEQ multiplex PCR using primers annealing to V and J segments. A synthetic immune receptor repertoire was used to minimize amplification bias, and any remaining bias was removed computationally after sequencing. In the authors' own workflow: Repertoire diversity was quantified as the Shannon entropy index using custom Python scripts. Unsorted, CD4+ and CD8+ repertoires were examined separately, except in combined analyses, for which CD4+ and CD8+ sequences were merged in silico. Clonal expansion was defined as at least a 2-fold frequency increase after treatment relative to C1D1, with a pseudocount of 0.5 for undetected baseline clones. Singleton clones were defined as clones with 0 or 1 copy at C1D1, and non-singleton clones were defined as clones with 2 or more copies. Clones expanded in unsorted samples were labelled as CD4+, CD8+ or unknown by matching protein sequences in sorted samples from the same patient. Wilcoxon tests were applied to paired samples to test diversity changes from C1D1 to C4D1. TCRdb mirrors the immuneACCESS table, restricted to in-frame sequences. Some clones are absent from its copies; in checked studies, under half trace to an unresolved V gene, and the reason for the others is unknown. Clone size and the V and J calls come from that table; the DNA yielded D and trimming. This sample holds 30,000 to 40,000 clones; roughly four fifths were observed only once. Around a third of the sample is held by the ten biggest clonotypes.

Sequences were derived from peripheral blood mononuclear cells (PBMCs), sampled at baseline. The chain couples TRBV5-1 to TRBJ1-4; the D gene cannot be named for sure. This clonotype was sampled from a human donor with classical Hodgkin lymphoma. The DNA sequence reads TGCGCCAGCAGCACCGGGAGAGGGAATGAAAAACTGTTTTTT. It is translated as CASSTGRGNEKLFF.